The source of this TCR beta chain is a study of TET2 disruption in CD19-targeted CAR T cells. As to treatment: autologous CTL019 cells: CD19 CAR with 4-1BB and CD3 zeta domains. The CD19 CAR included TCR zeta plus 4-1BB costimulatory signaling. Leukapheresis of peripheral blood supplied the T cells used to manufacture CTL019. Method: immunoSEQ multiplex PCR; TCRdb's copy keeps in-frame clones and lacks some. The table lists around 27,000 clones. On this clone itself: The antigen is not known. The germline gene is not matched at one end of the junction; a read error may be the cause. Read data end 3 residues before the CDR3 end; the end is taken from the germline J gene.

Germline assignment: CDR1 SGHTA and CDR2 FQGTGA. The CDR3 is 16 residues long. The sequence came from a man in his 70s with chronic lymphocytic leukemia. Sequencing used CD8- CAR+ T cells sorted from cultured blood T cells, obtained for CD19 CAR T cell therapy. Subset here: CD8-negative CAR-positive T cells from the infusion product. The J gene is TRBJ1-2, the V gene TRBV7-3, with 7 bases lining up with TRBD1. Partial CDR3 DNA: TGTTCCAGCAGCCCAACCGTAGCGGGGGGCCAGGGGGAG. Its protein is CSSSPTVAGGQGE. The full CDR3 is CSSSPTVAGGQGEYTF.